A selection of T cell receptor delta chains follows, all from one sample in a study of fetal and pediatric gammadelta thymocytes. TCRdb applied CATT to the reads for clone calling. The sample contains 2,000 or so delta-chain clones, around 25% of which appear only once. Sequencing input: non-Vgamma9Vdelta2 gamma-delta T cells from the thymus. All receptors derive from a child who underwent cardiac surgery and was recorded as healthy. CDR3s include the opening cysteine and the closing phenylalanine or tryptophan. A D gene is named only where the DNA matches it firmly. Size is stated for part of the rows, as once, few or many counts, or as a class when the clone is expanded.

j_call | d_call | v_call | clone_size | cdr3_nt | cdr3_aa
TRDJ1 | NA | TRDV1 | few | TGTGCTCTTGGGTCGCCTATGGCCTTACTAGAGGATACTGCCCGTCGGTCCGATAAACTCATCTTT | CALGSPMALLEDTARRSDKLIF
TRDJ1 | NA | TRDV1 | few | TGTGCTCTTGGGGAATTTGGAGTCCCTCCCTTGGGAGATACGCGTGATAAACTCATCTTT | CALGEFGVPPLGDTRDKLIF
TRDJ1 | NA | TRDV1 | large | TGTGCTCTTGGGGAATATGAAGGAATGGGGACCGATAAACTCATCTTT | CALGEYEGMGTDKLIF
TRDJ1 | NA | TRDV1 | medium-sized | TGTGCTCTTGGGGAATCCCCCTCTACCTCCACCTGTACTGGGAAGTTGGACACCGATAAACTCATCTTT | CALGESPSTSTCTGKLDTDKLIF
TRDJ1 | NA | TRDV1 | medium-sized | TGTGCTCTTGGGGAAAGGCTACGCGAAGGCTGTCTGGGGAGCCGCTCGTACACCGATAAACTCATCTTT | CALGERLREGCLGSRSYTDKLIF
TRDJ1 | TRDD3 | TRDV1 | medium-sized | TGTGCTCTTGGGGAACTTGGTGGGGCTTTTGGTGGGGGATACGACGATAAACTCATCTTT | CALGELGGAFGGGYDDKLIF
TRDJ1 | TRDD3 | TRDV1 | large | TGTGCTCTTGGGACACCCTACGGTGGGGGATTATCCCACACCGATAAACTCATCTTT | CALGTPYGGGLSHTDKLIF
TRDJ1 | NA | TRDV1 | medium-sized | TGTGCTCTTGGGGATAAACTTCCTGGCGGGGGCTCAATAAACACCGATAAACTCATCTTT | CALGDKLPGGGSINTDKLIF
TRDJ2 | TRDD3 | TRDV1 | medium-sized | TGTGCTCTTGGGGAACAACCGCCTTCCTACGAGGGTACTGGGGGATACGCTCGGACAGCACAACTCTTCTTT | CALGEQPPSYEGTGGYARTAQLFF
TRDJ1 | TRDD2 | TRAV38-2/DV8 | medium-sized | TGTGCTTATAGGAGTGTTTCCTACTACGAACGTCGAGCTTACCGTAAATACACCGATAAACTCATCTTT | CAYRSVSYYERRAYRKYTDKLIF
TRDJ2 | TRDD3 | TRDV1 | medium-sized | TGTGCTCTTGGGGGTTACCAGTGCCCTTCAAGGGAGGGGATATTTAAGACAGCACAACTCTTCTTT | CALGGYQCPSREGIFKTAQLFF
TRDJ1 | NA | TRDV1 | medium-sized | TGTGCTCTTGGGGAACTGAGGTACTCATGCGCCGATAAACTCATCTTT | CALGELRYSCADKLIF
TRDJ1 | TRDD3 | TRDV1 | medium-sized | TGTGCTCTTGGGGAACGCGCTATGGGTCATTACTGGGGGAGTTACACCGATAAACTCATCTTT | CALGERAMGHYWGSYTDKLIF
TRDJ1 | TRDD3 | TRDV1 | large | TGTGCTCTTGGGGAACCCTTTCCGTACTGGGGGATAACCGATAAACTCATCTTT | CALGEPFPYWGITDKLIF
TRDJ1 | TRDD3 | TRDV1 | medium-sized | TGTGCTCTTGGGGCCCCCCAAGGGGGATACGGGAGTAAACTCATCTTT | CALGAPQGGYGSKLIF
TRDJ1 | TRDD3 | TRDV1 | medium-sized | TGTGCTCTTGGGGAAACGGGGGAACCCTTCTCGCTACTGGGGGGCCTTCCAACTTACACCGATAAACTCATCTTT | CALGETGEPFSLLGGLPTYTDKLIF
TRDJ1 | TRDD3 | TRDV2 | medium-sized | TGTGCCTGTGACACGGATTATATTGAGGGATACAACCTACCTCACACCGATAAACTCATCTTT | CACDTDYIEGYNLPHTDKLIF
TRDJ1 | NA | TRDV1 | few | TGTGCTCTTCCCTCACAATTCCGCACTGGGTTCTCCGATAAACTCATCTTT | CALPSQFRTGFSDKLIF
TRDJ1 | TRDD2 | TRAV38-2/DV8 | medium-sized | TGTGCTTATAGGAGCCTCGTCCTTCCTCTTGGGGCCAACGCTTCCACCGATAAACTCATCTTT | CAYRSLVLPLGANASTDKLIF
TRDJ1 | TRDD3 | TRDV1 | few | TGTGCTCTTGGGGAACTAAATGTCCTCGCCCTATGGGATATACTGGGGGATAGTTTCTGGTCCGATAAACTCATCTTT | CALGELNVLALWDILGDSFWSDKLIF
TRDJ1 | NA | TRDV1 | NA | TGTGCTCTTGGGGAACTTCTCCGTTGGGGATCGATTAATAAACTCATCTTT | CALGELLRWGSINKLIF
TRDJ1 | NA | TRDV1 | medium-sized | TGTGCTCTTGGGGGGGGTTGCCTTCCTACGTACGGGGGGATAGCCGATAAACTCATCTTT | CALGGGCLPTYGGIADKLIF
TRDJ1 | TRDD3 | TRAV29/DV5 | large | TGTGCATTCTTAGCTGGGGGCTCCCAAAAGGGTAAACTCATCTTT | CAFLAGGSQKGKLIF
TRDJ1 | TRDD3 | TRDV1 | medium-sized | TGTGCTGCGCTAGTAAGGCCTTCCTACGAGTACTGGGGGATACGAGGCACCGATAAACTCATCTTT | CAALVRPSYEYWGIRGTDKLIF
TRDJ1 | TRDD3 | TRDV1 | medium-sized | TGTGCTCTTGGGGAGCACCCCCATTCCATACTGCATTCTGGGGGCCGCCCTTATAACACCGATAAACTCATCTTT | CALGEHPHSILHSGGRPYNTDKLIF
TRDJ1 | TRDD2 | TRDV1 | medium-sized | TGTGCTCTTGGGGAACTTCGTCAGGCCCTTCCTACGGGGGATTTTTACACCGATAAACTCATCTTT | CALGELRQALPTGDFYTDKLIF
TRDJ1 | TRDD3 | TRDV1 | medium-sized | TGTGCTCTTGGGGAAAAAAGATCGACTCCTGCCCTACTGGGGGAAGATAAACTCATCTTT | CALGEKRSTPALLGEDKLIF
TRDJ1 | NA | TRDV1 | medium-sized | TGTGCTCTTGGGGACACATGGGGACTGGCGGTTAAACTCATCTTT | CALGDTWGLAVKLIF
TRDJ1 | NA | TRDV3 | large | TGTGCCTCTTCGAGGTTTTCCGAGTTGCGATACGCTGAAACCGATAAACTCATCTTT | CASSRFSELRYAETDKLIF
TRDJ1 | NA | TRDV1 | NA | TGTGCTCTTGGGGAACATTCCCCTGGAGAATACAGATCCAATACAGCTCTCACGTACACCGATAAACTCATCTTT | CALGEHSPGEYRSNTALTYTDKLIF
TRDJ1 | TRDD3 | TRDV1 | once | TGTGCTCTTGGGGAACTACCCACGTGGTGGGGGATACAGAGCACCGATAAACTCATCTTT | CALGELPTWWGIQSTDKLIF
TRDJ1 | TRDD3 | TRDV1 | medium-sized | TGTGCTCTTGGGGAACCCGGCCTTCACTTCCTACGGAATGACTGGGGGATCCCTTACACCGATAAACTCATCTTT | CALGEPGLHFLRNDWGIPYTDKLIF
TRDJ2 | NA | TRDV1 | medium-sized | TGTGCTCTTGGGGAAACGTCCTTCCTCATACTGGGGGGAACAGCTTTGACAGCACAACTCTTCTTT | CALGETSFLILGGTALTAQLFF
TRDJ1 | NA | TRDV1 | medium-sized | TGTGCTCTTGGGGAACGGGTCCTTCTGAGATTTCTCGATAAACTCATCTTT | CALGERVLLRFLDKLIF
TRDJ1 | TRDD3 | TRDV1 | medium-sized | TGTGCTCTTGGGGAACCCGGGCGGGGGATGCCTAACACCGATAAACTCATCTTT | CALGEPGRGMPNTDKLIF
TRDJ1 | TRDD2 | TRDV1 | medium-sized | TGTGCTCTTGGGGAATCCCGATTCCTACGGAGGGATCTCACCGATAAACTCATCTTT | CALGESRFLRRDLTDKLIF
TRDJ1 | TRDD3 | TRDV1 | medium-sized | TGTGCTCTTGGGGAAATAAAACTTCCTACGGCTGACTGGGGGATACGCGGGTACACCGATAAACTCATCTTT | CALGEIKLPTADWGIRGYTDKLIF
TRDJ1 | NA | TRDV1 | medium-sized | TGTGCTCTTGGGGAAACACCCCCCTATCTCGATAAACTCATCTTT | CALGETPPYLDKLIF
TRDJ1 | TRDD3 | TRAV14/DV4 | medium-sized | TGTGCAATGAGAGAGGGCGATCCCATCACTGGGGGCCGGTACACCGATAAACTCATCTTT | CAMREGDPITGGRYTDKLIF
TRDJ3 | NA | TRDV1 | few | TGTGCTCTTGGGGAAGGCCTTCATGCGGGTTGTTGGGGATCTACCTTGAGCTCCTGGGACACCCGACAGATGTTTTTC | CALGEGLHAGCWGSTLSSWDTRQMFF
TRDJ1 | TRDD3 | TRDV1 | medium-sized | TGTGCTCTTGGGGAACTAGTGTGCTTCCTACTGGGGGATAACCAGGCCGATAAACTCATCTTT | CALGELVCFLLGDNQADKLIF
TRDJ1 | TRDD3 | TRDV1 | large | TGTGCTCTTGGGGAAGGTTCAGTTACTGGGGGGAAACTCATCTTT | CALGEGSVTGGKLIF